This TCR beta chain was documented in a study of CD8+ T cells in alopecia areata. Study overall: Female C3H/HeJ mice aged about 6-10 weeks received skin from spontaneously alopecic C3H/HeJ graft donors aged 6-12 months.

RNA extraction was followed by reverse transcription into cDNA, which acted as the sequencing template. Some clones are missing from TCRdb's copy, which holds only in-frame ones; the method was immunoSEQ multiplex PCR. The repertoire shows 270,000 or so clones, none seen only once; the top ten take roughly 1.2%. Comment on this clone: Its antigen remains unidentified. Gene labels here are mouse ones. The sequenced fragment ends 4 residues before the CDR3 boundary, so the rest is inferred from the germline J gene. This specimen includes other DNA sequences encoding the same CDR3.

Cells from pooled cutaneous lymph nodes were sorted by CD4, CD8alpha, NKG2D, NKG2ACE and other markers. The study's findings and limits: More clonal than normal scalp was lesional scalp, particularly alopecia totalis/universalis. In scalp samples, resident alphabeta T cells of normal skin are also sequenced. It was less clear whether patients shared TCRs than it was in mice, possibly because of HLA.

Germline V gene sequence: CDR1 LGHNA, CDR2 YNLKQL (reference sequence). The CDR3 covers 14 residues. The sequencing sample was made of CD4+ T cells sorted from a lymph node. The rearrangement uses TRBV5 and TRBJ2-5; 7 nucleotides align to TRBD2. The TCR sequence derives from a C3H/HeJ mouse with alopecia areata. For this mouse line, the MHC haplotype is H2-k. The CDR3 region is CASSQEAGGDTQYF. Partial CDR3 DNA: TGTGCCAGCAGCCAAGAGGCTGGGGGAGAC.